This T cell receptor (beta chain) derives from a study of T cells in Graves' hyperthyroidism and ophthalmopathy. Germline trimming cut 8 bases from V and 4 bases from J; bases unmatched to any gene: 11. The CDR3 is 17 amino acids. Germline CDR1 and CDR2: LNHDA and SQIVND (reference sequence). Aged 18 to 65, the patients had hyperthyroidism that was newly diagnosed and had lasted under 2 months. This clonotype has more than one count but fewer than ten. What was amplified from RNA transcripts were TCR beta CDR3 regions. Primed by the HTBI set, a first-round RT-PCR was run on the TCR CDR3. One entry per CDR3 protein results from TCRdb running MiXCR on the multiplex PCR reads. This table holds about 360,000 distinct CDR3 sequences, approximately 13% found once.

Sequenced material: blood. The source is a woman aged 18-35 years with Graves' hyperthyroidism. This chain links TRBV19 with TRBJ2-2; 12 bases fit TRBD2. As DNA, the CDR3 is TGTGCCAGTCGCAAGGGGCTAGCGGGAGGGCTCACCGGGGAGCTGTTTTTT. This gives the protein CASRKGLAGGLTGELFF.